These 16 T cell receptor beta chains originate from one sample sequenced in a study of blood T cell repertoires in COVID-19. TCRdb's table, derived via immunoSEQ multiplex PCR, lists solely in-frame clones and lacks some. The sample consists of tens of thousands of clones, 75% to 95% of them appearing once. Sequencing used peripheral blood. These receptors originate from a human donor with active COVID-19. The donor label of this sample is uncertain.

The V call is TRBV19, the J call TRBJ1-2; D gene unclear. This CDR3 spans 16 amino acids. CDR1 and CDR2 from the germline V gene are LNHDA and SQIVND (reference sequence). The V and J ends lost 3 bases and 0 bases respectively, with 14 bases between them. Written as DNA, the CDR3 is TGTGCCAGTAGTATTGGCGGACTAGGGCCTAACTATGGCTACACCTTC. The encoded protein is CASSIGGLGPNYGYTF.

This clone occurred once. For the CDR3, the DNA is TGCGCCAGCAGCTTGGCGGGGACAGGCCAAGAGACCCAGTACTTC. Its protein product is CASSLAGTGQETQYF. The rearrangement links TRBV5-1 to TRBJ2-5, with 8 bases identical to TRBD1. There are 15 residues in the CDR3. The V segment lost 0 bases and the J segment 1 base; nucleotides outside the gene matches: 2. Germline CDR1 is SGHRS and CDR2 is YFSETQ.

The chain links TRBV6-5 to TRBJ2-7; D may be TRBD1 (6 bases). V was trimmed by 4 bases and J by 7 bases, leaving 17 bases between them. This CDR3 comprises 14 residues. The germline gives CDR1 MNHEY, CDR2 SVGAGI. The CDR3 coding sequence is TGTGCCAGCAGTTTCCTACAGGGTCAGAGGGAGCAGTACTTC. Translation: CASSFLQGQREQYF.

The gene calls are TRBV12-3 or TRBV12-4 and TRBJ1-1; 7 bases line up with TRBD1. The V gene end was trimmed by 6 bases and the J gene end by 1 base; junction bases not matched to a gene: 2. The CDR3 spans 13 residues. Here the CDR3 DNA reads TGTGCCAGCAGGGCAGGGGGGAACACTGAAGCTTTCTTT. It translates to CASRAGGNTEAFF.

The rearrangement joins TRBV19 to TRBJ2-6; D possibly corresponds to TRBD1 (5 bases). This CDR3 is built from 15 residues. Trimming removed 6 bases at V and 3 bases at J, with 12 bases between. Germline assignment: CDR1 LNHDA and CDR2 SQIVND (reference sequence). This CDR3 reads CASRRQWYGANVLTF. The CDR3 DNA sequence: TGTGCCAGTAGAAGACAGTGGTATGGGGCCAACGTCCTGACTTTC.

The rearrangement links TRBV4-1 to TRBJ1-1; TRBD1 aligns across 7 bases. CDR1 and CDR2 (germline): MGHRA, YSYEKL. The V segment lost 0 bases and the J segment 0 bases; nucleotides outside the gene matches: 7. This CDR3 contains 17 residues. CDR3 protein: CASSQEEDRLVNTEAFF. In nucleotides, the CDR3 is TGCGCCAGCAGCCAAGAAGAGGACAGGCTGGTGAACACTGAAGCTTTCTTT.

V and J are TRBV24-1 and TRBJ2-3, with TRBD1 matching over 7 bases. The CDR3 loop spans 14 amino acids. V dropped 7 bases and J dropped 5; count of bases not matched to a gene: 8. CDR1 and CDR2 from the germline V gene are KGHDR and SFDVKD. CDR3 in DNA: TGTGCCACCAGCAGCAGGGGGTATGAAGATACGCAGTATTTT. Translation gives CATSSRGYEDTQYF.

This sequence joins TRBV6-5 and TRBJ2-1; the D gene is possibly TRBD2 (5 bases). CDR1 and CDR2 (germline): MNHEY, SVGAGI. The CDR3 consists of 14 residues. Deletions cut 6 bases from V and 4 bases from J, with 13 bases between. The CDR3 sequence is CASRKELAYNEQFF. For the CDR3, the DNA is TGTGCCAGCAGGAAGGAGTTAGCGTACAATGAGCAGTTCTTC.

The chain couples TRBV6-5 to TRBJ2-2, with 7 bases matching TRBD1. This CDR3 is built from 14 residues. The junction had 3 bases not matched to a gene; V was cut back by 6 bases and J by 2 bases. CDR1 and CDR2 (germline): MNHEY, SVGAGI. The CDR3 nucleotides are TGTGCCAGCAGGGACAGGCCAAACACCGGGGAGCTGTTTTTT. This sequence encodes CASRDRPNTGELFF.

The V gene is TRBV27, the J gene TRBJ2-3; 11 nucleotides agree with TRBD2. J gave up 6 bases and V 6 bases, and 20 bases lay outside the gene matches. The CDR3 is 19 amino acids. Germline V gives CDR1 MNHEY, CDR2 SMNVEV (reference sequence). The CDR3 is CASSHKLAGVDQPRDTQYF. The CDR3 nucleotides read TGTGCCAGCAGCCATAAACTAGCGGGAGTCGACCAACCGCGGGATACGCAGTATTTT.

The chain couples TRBV2 to TRBJ1-2; possible D gene TRBD1, 5 bases. The V and J ends lost 6 bases and 3 bases respectively, with 17 bases between them. The CDR3 runs 15 residues. Germline loops: CDR1 SNHLY, CDR2 FYNNEI. Here the CDR3 reads CASSRRGGYDYGYTF. As DNA, the CDR3 is TGTGCCAGCAGCCGGCGGGGGGGTTACGACTATGGCTACACCTTC.

The genes are TRBV7-3 and TRBJ2-3; D not resolved. Trimming left V 2 bases short and J 5 bases short, with 8 bases between. The CDR3 sequence is 13 residues long. CDR1 and CDR2 from the germline V gene are SGHTA and FQGTGA. The CDR3 DNA is TGTGCCAGCAGCTTACCCCCAGAAGATACGCAGTATTTT. As protein: CASSLPPEDTQYF.

V usage is TRBV4-3 and J usage is TRBJ2-2; D may be TRBD1 (6 bases). The V end lost 3 bases, the J end lost 7 bases, and 15 bases lay between the germline ends. The CDR3 totals 15 residues. Looked up from germline, CDR1 is LGHNA and CDR2 is YSLEER. The DNA of the CDR3 is TGCGCCAGCAGCCAGGTGGACAGACGAGTCGGGGAGCTGTTTTTT. Translated, it gives CASSQVDRRVGELFF.

The chain combines TRBV28 with TRBJ1-5; D is perhaps TRBD1 (5 bases). Per germline, CDR1 MDHEN and CDR2 SYDVKM. CDR3 length equals 14 residues. The germline V and J ends were trimmed by 6 bases and 0 bases, with 9 bases remaining between them. The CDR3 DNA is TGTGCCAGCAGCCTGACAGCTAGCAATCAGCCCCAGCATTTT. It is translated as CASSLTASNQPQHF.

The rearrangement uses TRBV5-6 and TRBJ1-5; 7 nucleotides line up with TRBD1. The CDR3 loop spans 14 amino acids. The V segment lost 4 bases and the J segment 6 bases; nucleotides outside the gene matches: 7. CDR1 is SGHDT, CDR2 YYEEEE, per germline. In DNA form, the CDR3 reads TGTGCCAGCAGCCTCGGGACAGCTGGTCAGCCCCAGCATTTT. Residues: CASSLGTAGQPQHF.

The chain links TRBV27 to TRBJ1-2; 9 bases map to TRBD1. Trimming at V came to 3 bases and at J to 8 bases, leaving 7 bases not matched to a gene. The germline V gene encodes CDR1 MNHEY and CDR2 SMNVEV (reference sequence). The CDR3 runs to 14 residues. Written as DNA, the CDR3 is TGTGCCAGCAGTTTTAGGACAGGGGCAATCGGCTACACCTTC. The encoded protein is CASSFRTGAIGYTF.